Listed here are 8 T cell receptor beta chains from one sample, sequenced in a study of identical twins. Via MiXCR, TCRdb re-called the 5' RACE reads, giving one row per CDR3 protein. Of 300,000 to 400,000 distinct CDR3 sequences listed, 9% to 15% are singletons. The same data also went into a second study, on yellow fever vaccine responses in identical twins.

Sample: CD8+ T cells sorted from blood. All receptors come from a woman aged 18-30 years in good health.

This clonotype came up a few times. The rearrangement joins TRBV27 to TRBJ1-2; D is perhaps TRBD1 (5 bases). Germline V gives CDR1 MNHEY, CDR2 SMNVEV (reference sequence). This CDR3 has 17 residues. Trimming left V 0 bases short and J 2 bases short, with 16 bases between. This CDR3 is CASSLSRAGSTNYGYTF. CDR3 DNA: TGTGCCAGCAGTTTATCGAGGGCAGGGTCAACCAACTATGGCTACACCTTC.

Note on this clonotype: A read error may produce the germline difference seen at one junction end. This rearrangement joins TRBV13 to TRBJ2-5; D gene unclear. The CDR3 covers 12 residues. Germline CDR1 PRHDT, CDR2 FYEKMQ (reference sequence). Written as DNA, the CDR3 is TGTGCCAGCAGCTTCCCAGATGAGATCCAGTACTTC. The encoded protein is CASSFPDEIQYF.

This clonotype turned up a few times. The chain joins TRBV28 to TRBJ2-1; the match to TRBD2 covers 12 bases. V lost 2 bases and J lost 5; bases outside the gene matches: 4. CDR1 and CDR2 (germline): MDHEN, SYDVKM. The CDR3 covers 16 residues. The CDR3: CASSLLAGGLDNEQFF. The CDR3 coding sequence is TGTGCCAGCAGTTTACTAGCGGGAGGGTTGGACAATGAGCAGTTCTTC.

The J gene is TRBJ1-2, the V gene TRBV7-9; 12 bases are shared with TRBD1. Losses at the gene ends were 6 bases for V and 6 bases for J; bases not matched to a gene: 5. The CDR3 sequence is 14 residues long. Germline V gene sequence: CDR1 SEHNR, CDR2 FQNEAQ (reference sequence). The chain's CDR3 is CASRGTGGLHGYTF. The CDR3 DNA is TGTGCCAGCAGGGGGACAGGGGGCCTACATGGCTACACCTTC.

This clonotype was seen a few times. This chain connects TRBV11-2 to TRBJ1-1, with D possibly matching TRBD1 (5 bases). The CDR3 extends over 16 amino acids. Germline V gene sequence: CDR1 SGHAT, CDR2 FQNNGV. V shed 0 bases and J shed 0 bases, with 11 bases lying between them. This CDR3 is CASSLEWGGMNTEAFF. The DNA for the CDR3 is TGTGCCAGCAGCTTAGAGTGGGGGGGGATGAACACTGAAGCTTTCTTT.

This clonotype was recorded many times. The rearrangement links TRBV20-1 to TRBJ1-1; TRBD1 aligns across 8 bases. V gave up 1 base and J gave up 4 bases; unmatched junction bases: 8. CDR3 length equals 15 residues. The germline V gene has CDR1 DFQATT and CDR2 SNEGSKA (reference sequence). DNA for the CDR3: TGCAGTGCTAGAGCCGGACAGGGTCGGGGCACTGAAGCTTTCTTT. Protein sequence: CSARAGQGRGTEAFF.

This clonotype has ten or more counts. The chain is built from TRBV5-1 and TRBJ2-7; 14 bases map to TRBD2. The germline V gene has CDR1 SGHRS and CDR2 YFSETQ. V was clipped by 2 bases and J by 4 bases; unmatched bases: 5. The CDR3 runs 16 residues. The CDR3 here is CASSLHGTSGSYEQYF. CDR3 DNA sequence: TGCGCCAGCAGCTTACACGGGACTAGCGGGAGTTACGAGCAGTACTTC.

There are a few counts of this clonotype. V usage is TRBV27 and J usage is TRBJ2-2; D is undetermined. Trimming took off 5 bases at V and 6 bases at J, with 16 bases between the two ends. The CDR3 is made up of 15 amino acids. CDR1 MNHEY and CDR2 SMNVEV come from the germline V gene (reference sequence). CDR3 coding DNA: TGTGCCAGCAGTACGACCCTGGGGTGGGCCGGGGAGCTGTTTTTT. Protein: CASSTTLGWAGELFF.